This T cell receptor beta chain was found in a study of cytomegalovirus exposure and HLA in healthy donors. On this clone itself: The antigen remains unidentified.

The CDR3 runs 15 residues. Unmatched junction bases numbered 13, after V lost 3 bases and J lost 13 bases. Researchers ran the PCR with 60 Vbeta and 13 Jbeta primers. The table came from immunoSEQ multiplex PCR; TCRdb's copy has only in-frame clones and leaves some out. This sample carries some 140,000 clones, 70% to 85% of them seen once, and the ten largest clones take 5% to 8.5%. Whole-study results and caveats: The study listed around 150 cytomegalovirus-associated TCR beta chains. One later analysis reportedly identified an Asian-associated ancestry cluster that showed fewer N-insertions than the roughly 720-donor mean.

The chain links TRBV5-7 to TRBJ2-5; 12 nucleotides line up with TRBD2. TRBV5-7 is filed as an ORF, its function uncertain. The receptor was derived from a man aged 35-49 years in good health and CMV-seropositive. The sample comprised PBMCs. The CDR3 sequence is CASSSDTSGRKGGYF. For the CDR3, the DNA is TGTGCCAGCAGCTCCGATACTAGCGGGAGGAAGGGAGGGTACTTC.